The next 29 T cell receptor beta chains were all read from a single sample in a study of T-cell reconstitution after alpha-beta-depleted transplantation in children. Unique molecular identifiers were used to barcode this TCRbeta library. TCRdb reprocessed the PCR reads via MiXCR and lists one record per CDR3 protein. Here the sample spans hundreds of thousands of distinct CDR3 sequences, 10% to 13% being singletons. Sequencing was performed on PBMCs from the stem cell graft donor, taken from the stem cell graft. The receptors shown here come from a human donor who donated a stem cell graft to a child with acute myeloid leukemia.

This chain connects TRBV7-2 to TRBJ1-1, with 7 bases identical to TRBD1. CDR3 length: 16 amino acids. The V segment lost 3 bases and the J segment 5 bases; nucleotides outside the gene matches: 12. CDR1 is SGHTA and CDR2 is FQGNSA in the germline V gene. CDR3 protein: CASSFYLTGARTEAFF. CDR3 bases: TGTGCCAGCAGCTTCTACCTTACAGGGGCAAGGACTGAAGCTTTCTTT. Together with reference TRBV7-2 and TRBJ1-1, the CDR3 gives the full variable domain: GAGVSQSPSNKVTEKGKDVELRCDPISGHTALYWYRQSLGQGLEFLIYFQGNSAPDKSGLPSDRFSAERTGGSVSTLTIQRTQQEDSAVYLCASSFYLTGARTEAFFGQGTRLTVV.

J is TRBJ2-1 and V is TRBV10-3; a possible D gene is TRBD2 (6 bases). This CDR3 spans 17 amino acids. Germline V lookup: CDR1 ENHRY, CDR2 SYGVKD. V shed 4 bases and J shed 0 bases, with 16 bases lying between them. CDR3 DNA: TGTGCCATCAGTGGCGGCAGCGGGCCGAGCTCCTACAATGAGCAGTTCTTC. As protein: CAISGGSGPSSYNEQFF.

This clonotype was counted ten times or more. V gene TRBV6-5 combines with J gene TRBJ2-1; 8 nucleotides line up with TRBD2. Trimming took 0 bases from V and 7 from J; bases not matched to a gene: 2. Germline values: CDR1 MNHEY, CDR2 SVGAGI. The CDR3 is made up of 14 amino acids. Here the CDR3 reads CASSYSGTRNEQFF. CDR3 in DNA: TGTGCCAGCAGTTACTCGGGGACTAGGAATGAGCAGTTCTTC.

This clonotype showed up just a few times. The V gene is TRBV7-9, the J gene TRBJ2-5; D gene unclear. The CDR3 length is 10 residues. Per the germline V gene, CDR1 is SEHNR and CDR2 is FQNEAQ (reference sequence). In nucleotides, the CDR3 is TGTAGGTCGGGTCGTGAGACCCAGTACTTC. It codes for CRSGRETQYF. The whole variable domain, remainder taken from reference TRBV7-9 and TRBJ2-5, is DTGVSQNPRHKITKRGQNVTFRCDPISEHNRLYWYRQTLGQGPEFLTYFQNEAQLEKSRLLSDRFSAERPKGSFSTLEIQRTEQGDSAMYLCRSGRETQYFGPGTRLLVL.

The rearrangement uses TRBV7-2 and TRBJ1-5; D is uncertain. V lost 0 bases and J 1 base, leaving 10 bases between the germline ends. The CDR3 runs 16 residues. The V gene's germline CDR1 is SGHTA and CDR2 FQGNSA. CDR3 DNA sequence: TGTGCCAGCAGCTTAGCCGCCGCGGACAGCAATCAGCCCCAGCATTTT. This codes for CASSLAAADSNQPQHF.

V usage is TRBV28 and J usage is TRBJ1-2; maybe TRBD1 (6 bases). Germline V gene lookup returns CDR1 MDHEN and CDR2 SYDVKM. CDR3 length: 13 residues. With 1 base removed from V and 8 bases from J, the gap between germline ends came to 11 bases. The chain's CDR3 is CASSLLLGGGYTF. The CDR3 DNA reads as TGTGCCAGCAGTTTATTATTGGGGGGCGGCTACACCTTC.

J is TRBJ1-5 and V is TRBV7-2; D unresolved. CDR1 SGHTA and CDR2 FQGNSA come from the germline V gene. Trimming removed 1 base at V and 11 bases at J, with 6 bases between. CDR3 length: 11 residues. CDR3 DNA: TGTGCCAGCAGCTTAGGACGGGCCCAGCATTTT. Translation gives CASSLGRAQHF. The entire variable domain, with the rest obtained from reference TRBV7-2 and TRBJ1-5, is as follows: GAGVSQSPSNKVTEKGKDVELRCDPISGHTALYWYRQSLGQGLEFLIYFQGNSAPDKSGLPSDRFSAERTGGSVSTLTIQRTQQEDSAVYLCASSLGRAQHFGDGTRLSIL.

This clonotype was seen a few times. J is TRBJ1-1 and V is TRBV10-3; D gene uncertain. CDR1 is ENHRY and CDR2 is SYGVKD in the germline V gene. Between the trimmed V and J ends, which lost 1 base and 1 base, there was a span of 7 bases. There are 14 residues in the CDR3. The CDR3 nucleotides are TGTGCCATCAGTGAGTTTACTTCGAACACTGAAGCTTTCTTT. Encoded protein: CAISEFTSNTEAFF.

This clonotype was observed a handful of times. The chain carries TRBV20-1 and TRBJ2-1; 12 nucleotides line up with TRBD2. The V gene end was trimmed by 0 bases and the J gene end by 3 bases; junction bases not matched to a gene: 9. The CDR3 consists of 18 residues. Germline V CDR1 and CDR2: DFQATT, SNEGSKA (reference sequence). CDR3 DNA: TGCAGTGCTAGAGATACCCCCCGACTAGCGGGAGACTACAATGAGCAGTTCTTC. It encodes CSARDTPRLAGDYNEQFF.

In this sample, this clonotype turned up a few times. The chain recombines TRBV9 with TRBJ2-3, with D perhaps matching TRBD1 (6 bases). V lost 0 bases and J lost 4, with 12 bases in between. This CDR3 has 15 amino acids. Per germline, CDR1 SGDLS and CDR2 YYNGEE. CDR3 sequence: CASSVEGEPADTQYF. DNA for the CDR3: TGTGCCAGCAGCGTAGAGGGGGAGCCCGCAGATACGCAGTATTTT.

This clonotype was found many times. The chain employs TRBV11-2 and TRBJ2-7; TRBD2 aligns across 12 bases. Germline V gene sequence: CDR1 SGHAT, CDR2 FQNNGV. Trimming took 7 bases from V and 6 from J; bases not matched to a gene: 7. The CDR3 consists of 14 residues. CDR3 protein: CASNRLAGDFEQYF. Here the CDR3 DNA reads TGTGCCAGCAACCGACTAGCGGGAGACTTCGAGCAGTACTTC. Drawing the rest from reference TRBV11-2 and TRBJ2-7, the complete variable domain is EAGVAQSPRYKIIEKRQSVAFWCNPISGHATLYWYQQILGQGPKLLIQFQNNGVVDDSQLPKDRFSAERLKGVDSTLKIQPAKLEDSAVYLCASNRLAGDFEQYFGPGTRLTVT.

This clonotype was observed a handful of times. This chain uses TRBV29-1 with TRBJ2-5; TRBD2 is a possible D gene (5 bases). There are 13 residues in the CDR3. Germline V gives CDR1 SQVTM, CDR2 ANQGSEA. The V end was cut by 3 bases, the J end by 14 bases, with 22 bases between. The CDR3 DNA reads TGCAGCGTTGAGTCCCGGGGTACCGTAAGGCTATACTTC. Translated: CSVESRGTVRLYF.

This clonotype was observed a few times. J is TRBJ1-1 and V is TRBV12-3 or TRBV12-4; D gene unclear. The germline V and J ends were trimmed by 1 base and 6 bases, with 9 bases remaining between them. The CDR3 sequence is 13 residues long. As DNA, the CDR3 is TGTGCCAGCAGTTTAGGGGCAGCACCTGAAGCTTTCTTT. Protein: CASSLGAAPEAFF.

This clonotype was counted many times. CDR3 coding DNA: TGCGCCAGCAGCTTGGATGCCCCAACTGTCGGGGAGCTGTTTTTT. This codes for CASSLDAPTVGELFF. The chain is built from TRBV5-1 and TRBJ2-2; no clear D. The V and J ends lost 0 bases and 7 bases respectively, with 13 bases between them. The CDR3 length is 15 residues. CDR1 and CDR2 (germline): SGHRS, YFSETQ.

This clonotype was picked up many times. The chain couples TRBV29-1 to TRBJ2-1, with unresolved D. Trimming took off 1 base at V and 5 bases at J, with 12 bases between the two ends. The CDR3 has 14 residues. The germline V gene has CDR1 SQVTM and CDR2 ANQGSEA. The CDR3: CSVEGTNANNEQFF. DNA for the CDR3: TGCAGCGTTGAAGGTACAAACGCTAACAATGAGCAGTTCTTC.

The V call is TRBV5-1, the J call TRBJ2-3, with 8 bases lining up with TRBD1. CDR3 length equals 16 residues. V gave up 4 bases and J gave up 6 bases; unmatched junction bases: 13. The germline gives CDR1 SGHRS, CDR2 YFSETQ. The CDR3 coding sequence is TGCGCCAGCAGCCCCGGACAGGGAGGTTTCGGTGATACGCAGTATTTT. This codes for CASSPGQGGFGDTQYF. Based on the CDR3 plus reference TRBV5-1 and TRBJ2-3, the full variable domain is KAGVTQTPRYLIKTRGQQVTLSCSPISGHRSVSWYQQTPGQGLQFLFEYFSETQRNKGNFPGRFSGRQFSNSRSEMNVSTLELGDSALYLCASSPGQGGFGDTQYFGPGTRLTVL.

Comments on this clonotype: Likely a read error: the CDR3 ends without its conserved phenylalanine or tryptophan. V usage is TRBV12-3 or TRBV12-4 and J usage is TRBJ2-2, with D perhaps being TRBD1 or TRBD2 (5 bases each). This CDR3 is 15 amino acids long. Trimming pared 1 base from V and 6 bases from J, leaving 12 bases between. The CDR3 loop is CASSLVGTAAGELFL. The CDR3 DNA reads TGTGCCAGCAGTTTAGTCGGGACCGCGGCCGGGGAGCTGTTTCTT.

This clonotype occurred a few times. The chain is built from TRBV29-1 and TRBJ1-2; 9 nucleotides match TRBD1. The CDR3 covers 13 residues. In germline, CDR1 is SQVTM, CDR2 ANQGSEA. V shed 0 bases, J shed 7 bases, and the junction held 3 bases outside the gene matches. CDR3 sequence: CSVEEGTGSGYTF. CDR3 nucleotides: TGCAGCGTTGAAGAAGGGACAGGGTCTGGCTACACCTTC.

The V and J genes are TRBV20-1 and TRBJ2-5, with unresolved D. The CDR3 is 14 amino acids. V was shortened by 4 bases and J by 1 base, with 13 bases between the two germline ends. Germline-derived CDR1 and CDR2 are DFQATT and SNEGSKA (reference sequence). CDR3 loop: CSAKDNGGQETQYF. CDR3 DNA: TGCAGTGCTAAAGATAACGGTGGCCAAGAGACCCAGTACTTC.

The rearrangement joins TRBV5-1 to TRBJ2-5; 7 nucleotides line up with TRBD1. Germline CDR1 and CDR2: SGHRS and YFSETQ. Unmatched junction bases numbered 7, after V lost 3 bases and J lost 5 bases. The CDR3 spans 14 residues. The chain's CDR3 is CASSSDDRAETQYF. CDR3 sequence (DNA): TGCGCCAGCAGCTCGGACGACAGGGCTGAGACCCAGTACTTC.

This clonotype was recorded a few times. V gene TRBV14 combines with J gene TRBJ1-5, with D possibly TRBD1 on 6 matching bases. This CDR3 is 14 amino acids long. Germline lookup yields CDR1 SGHDN and CDR2 FVKESK. The V gene lost 6 bases and the J gene lost 7 bases, with 16 bases spanning the gap. The CDR3 coding sequence is TGTGCCAGCAGTTCATTCAGGGGCCCGCAGCCCCAGCATTTT. Amino acids: CASSSFRGPQPQHF.

This clonotype has just a few counts. The chain combines TRBV11-2 with TRBJ2-7; D unclear. There are 12 residues in the CDR3. CDR1 SGHAT and CDR2 FQNNGV come from the germline V gene. V lost 2 bases and J 6 bases, leaving 8 bases between the germline ends. The CDR3 loop is CASSLLVPEQYF. The CDR3 bases are TGTGCCAGCAGCTTACTCGTACCCGAGCAGTACTTC.

This clonotype was observed many times. V usage is TRBV9 and J usage is TRBJ2-1; D is perhaps TRBD2 (5 bases). V dropped 0 bases and J dropped 8 bases, with 21 bases sitting between them. This CDR3 has 17 residues. CDR1 SGDLS and CDR2 YYNGEE come from the germline V gene. CDR3 loop: CASSVDPLKIRRDEQFF. The CDR3 nucleotides are TGTGCCAGCAGCGTAGACCCACTCAAAATCAGGCGGGATGAGCAGTTCTTC. The full variable domain, with the rest looked up from reference TRBV9 and TRBJ2-1, is DSGVTQTPKHLITATGQRVTLRCSPRSGDLSVYWYQQSLDQGLQFLIQYYNGEERAKGNILERFSAQQFPDLHSELNLSSLELGDSALYFCASSVDPLKIRRDEQFFGPGTRLTVL.

The chain has TRBV12-3 or TRBV12-4 and TRBJ1-5, with D perhaps TRBD1 (6 bases). The CDR3 has 14 amino acids. The V gene lost 6 bases and the J gene lost 5 bases, with 14 bases spanning the gap. DNA of the CDR3: TGTGCCAGCAGATACCGGGACACCGATCAGCCCCAGCATTTT. Its protein is CASRYRDTDQPQHF.

The gene calls are TRBV10-3 and TRBJ2-7; 8 nucleotides line up with TRBD1. The CDR3 extends over 14 amino acids. In germline, CDR1 is ENHRY, CDR2 SYGVKD. Trimming took 4 bases from V and 0 from J; bases not matched to a gene: 2. The CDR3 DNA sequence: TGTGCCATCAGTGGGACAGGGTACTCCTACGAGCAGTACTTC. Translating it yields CAISGTGYSYEQYF.

This clonotype was detected many times. This chain joins TRBV10-3 and TRBJ2-4; possibly TRBD1 for D (5 bases). The length of the CDR3 is 14 residues. V lost 4 bases and J 1 base, leaving 8 bases between the germline ends. Germline V gene sequence: CDR1 ENHRY, CDR2 SYGVKD. CDR3 sequence: CAISAAGAKNIQYF. The DNA of the CDR3 is TGTGCCATCAGTGCAGCAGGGGCCAAAAACATTCAGTACTTC.

This clonotype was recorded at least ten times. The V call is TRBV6-2 or TRBV6-3, the J call TRBJ2-3, with TRBD2 matching 7 bases. Germline V lookup: CDR1 MNHEY, CDR2 SVGEGT. CDR3 size: 14 residues. With V trimmed by 2 bases and J by 5 bases, 4 bases remained unmatched. Here the CDR3 reads CASSYEVAGDTQYF. DNA for the CDR3: TGTGCCAGCAGTTACGAGGTAGCGGGAGATACGCAGTATTTT.

This clonotype was seen a handful of times. The chain links TRBV11-2 to TRBJ1-6; TRBD1 aligns across 8 bases. From germline, CDR1 is SGHAT and CDR2 FQNNGV. The CDR3 is 15 amino acids. Trimming removed 3 bases from V and 4 bases from J; junction bases left unmatched: 2. CDR3 bases: TGTGCCAGCAGCTTCGGACAGGGATATAATTCACCCCTCCACTTT. It encodes CASSFGQGYNSPLHF.

This clonotype was seen only a few times. The chain links TRBV5-1 to TRBJ2-7; 8 bases agree with TRBD2. The CDR3 has 16 amino acids. V was clipped by 2 bases and J by 0 bases; unmatched bases: 7. Germline V gene data show CDR1 as SGHRS and CDR2 as YFSETQ. CDR3 amino acids: CASSFPGLAGSYEQYF. DNA for the CDR3: TGCGCCAGCAGCTTCCCCGGTCTAGCGGGCTCCTACGAGCAGTACTTC. The full variable domain, completed using reference TRBV5-1 and TRBJ2-7, is KAGVTQTPRYLIKTRGQQVTLSCSPISGHRSVSWYQQTPGQGLQFLFEYFSETQRNKGNFPGRFSGRQFSNSRSEMNVSTLELGDSALYLCASSFPGLAGSYEQYFGPGTRLTVT.